Below are 11 T cell receptor beta chains sequenced from a single sample in a study of blood T cells in healthy people across ages. Using a J-beta primer mix together with a sample-barcoded 5' primer, a second PCR was run for roughly 6 to 11 cycles. TCRdb independently ran MiXCR on the 5' RACE reads; one entry per CDR3 protein. The table includes about 900,000 distinct CDR3 sequences, roughly 52% detected once. Sequenced material: blood. These TCRs come from a man aged 30 to 39 in good health.

Only a few counts were recorded for this clonotype. The chain uses TRBV12-3 or TRBV12-4 and TRBJ1-2, with D possibly matching TRBD1 (6 bases). The CDR3 covers 12 residues. Trimming shortened V by 9 bases and J by 4 bases, and 12 bases separated the two germline ends. The CDR3 region is CASSRGTYGYTF. The CDR3 DNA sequence: TGTGCCAGTTCGAGGGGGACCTATGGCTACACCTTC.

CDR3 coding DNA: TGTGCCAGCAGCCTCCGGGACGGGAAGCAGTTCTTC. It encodes CASSLRDGKQFF. The chain is built from TRBV27 and TRBJ2-1, with D perhaps being TRBD1 or TRBD2 (5 bases each). Germline assignment: CDR1 MNHEY and CDR2 SMNVEV (reference sequence). V lost 6 bases and J 11 bases, leaving 14 bases between the germline ends. The CDR3 totals 12 residues.

Many counts were recorded for this clonotype. The rearrangement joins TRBV29-1 to TRBJ2-7; 7 positions agree with TRBD2. V gave up 6 bases and J gave up 4 bases; unmatched junction bases: 12. From germline, CDR1 is SQVTM and CDR2 ANQGSEA. The length of the CDR3 is 14 residues. CDR3 protein: CSVALGLAEYEQYF. The CDR3 DNA is TGCAGCGTCGCGCTGGGGCTAGCGGAGTACGAGCAGTACTTC.

The table lists this clonotype with a count of one. The genes are TRBV7-9 and TRBJ1-2, with 7 nucleotides matching TRBD1. Per the germline V gene, CDR1 is SEHNR and CDR2 is FQNEAQ (reference sequence). V was pared by 5 bases and J by 10 bases, with 16 bases of the junction left unmatched. The CDR3 extends over 15 amino acids. CDR3 residues: CASSHRQGVRSDYTF. The DNA for the CDR3 is TGTGCCAGCAGCCACCGACAGGGTGTGAGGTCAGACTACACCTTC.

This clonotype showed up just once. V and J are TRBV6-5 and TRBJ2-5, with D unclear. Germline CDR1 MNHEY, CDR2 SVGAGI. The CDR3 loop spans 14 amino acids. Trimming cost V 6 bases and J 6 bases, with 17 bases left between them. CDR3 bases: TGTGCCAGCAGCCTACCCGGGCAGTCACAGACCCAGTACTTC. It codes for CASSLPGQSQTQYF.

This clonotype came up a few times. V gene TRBV5-1 combines with J gene TRBJ2-5; 9 bases are shared with TRBD1. The V gene's germline CDR1 is SGHRS and CDR2 YFSETQ. Trimming removed 2 bases from V and 4 bases from J; junction bases left unmatched: 3. This CDR3 is built from 14 residues. Here the CDR3 DNA reads TGCGCCAGCAGCTTCCAGACAGGGGGAGAGACCCAGTACTTC. Encoded protein: CASSFQTGGETQYF.

The chain uses TRBV6-4 and TRBJ1-1; 7 nucleotides align to TRBD1. J lost 6 bases, V lost 6 bases, and 7 bases had no gene match. Germline V gene lookup returns CDR1 MRHNA and CDR2 SNTAGT. The CDR3 extends over 13 amino acids. This CDR3 reads CASRETGVSEAFF. In DNA, the CDR3 is TGTGCCAGCAGAGAAACAGGGGTTTCTGAAGCTTTCTTT.

This rearrangement joins TRBV27 to TRBJ2-7; D gene ambiguous. Germline values: CDR1 MNHEY, CDR2 SMNVEV (reference sequence). Trimming left V 4 bases short and J 9 bases short, with 31 bases between. The CDR3 is 18 residues long. This CDR3 reads CASSSSNDVAVANGGQYF. CDR3 bases: TGTGCCAGCAGTTCGAGCAACGACGTGGCGGTGGCCAATGGTGGGCAGTACTTC.

The rearrangement joins TRBV4-1 to TRBJ1-2; D is ambiguous. V lost 0 bases and J 0 bases, leaving 14 bases between the germline ends. The CDR3 spans 17 residues. Germline CDR1 is MGHRA and CDR2 is YSYEKL. CDR3 in DNA: TGCGCCAGCAGCCAAGAGGGCGGACCGCGAGCTAACTATGGCTACACCTTC. This encodes CASSQEGGPRANYGYTF.

V gene TRBV24-1 combines with J gene TRBJ2-5; 10 bases align to TRBD1. Germline-derived CDR1 and CDR2 are KGHDR and SFDVKD. This CDR3 region has 16 residues. The V and J ends lost 2 bases and 5 bases, in that order; junction bases with no gene match: 7. DNA for the CDR3: TGTGCCACCAGTGATTCCGGGACAGGGGACGCTGAGACCCAGTACTTC. Translated: CATSDSGTGDAETQYF.

This clonotype was recorded at least ten times. The chain links TRBV5-1 to TRBJ2-1; 9 nucleotides align to TRBD2. Losses at the gene ends were 6 bases for V and 3 bases for J; bases not matched to a gene: 4. CDR1 SGHRS and CDR2 YFSETQ come from the germline V gene. The CDR3 totals 14 residues. The CDR3 sequence: CASTSAGGYNEQFF. In DNA form, the CDR3 reads TGCGCCAGCACCTCAGCGGGGGGCTACAATGAGCAGTTCTTC.